These 29 T cell receptor beta chains originate from one sample sequenced in a study of shared clonotypes between healthy human individuals. Generated by immunoSEQ multiplex PCR, the TCRdb table keeps only in-frame clones and is missing some. The sample shows millions of clones, about 95% of them seen only once. Only CD45RO-negative cells positively selected for CCR7 counted as naive CD8 cells, so terminally differentiated effector memory CD45RA+ cells were excluded. The sample taken for sequencing was naive CD8+ T cells sorted from blood. These receptors originate from a man in his late teens or twenties in good health.

On this clone: Different DNA sequences within this sample yield the same CDR3. The rearrangement links TRBV30 to TRBJ1-3; D is unclear. The CDR3 sequence is 13 residues long. Germline V lookup: CDR1 GTSNPN, CDR2 SVGIG (reference sequence). V was shortened by 0 bases and J by 0 bases, with 3 bases between the two germline ends. In nucleotides, the CDR3 is TGTGCCTGGAGTGTAGGCTCTGGAAACACCATATATTTT. Translation gives CAWSVGSGNTIYF. Combining the CDR3 with reference TRBV30 and TRBJ1-3 gives the whole variable domain SQTIHQWPATLVQPVGSPLSLECTVEGTSNPNLYWYRQAAGRGLQLLFYSVGIGQISSEVPQNLSASRPQDRQFILSSKKLLLSDSGFYLCAWSVGSGNTIYFGEGSWLTVV.

J is TRBJ2-1 and V is TRBV4-1; D may be TRBD1 or TRBD2 (6 bases each). The germline V gene has CDR1 MGHRA and CDR2 YSYEKL. This CDR3 contains 13 residues. Trimming cost V 4 bases and J 12 bases, with 16 bases left between them. DNA of the CDR3: TGCGCCAGCAGCCCCAACAGGGACTCGGGGCAGTTCTTC. Encoded protein: CASSPNRDSGQFF.

For this clone: Other DNA variants within this sample encode the same CDR3. V gene TRBV7-9 combines with J gene TRBJ2-7; the D is unclear. Trimming took 2 bases from V and 5 from J, leaving 4 bases between them. The CDR3 is 11 residues long. The germline V gene has CDR1 SEHNR and CDR2 FQNEAQ (reference sequence). CDR3 protein: CASSLSDEQYF. The CDR3 DNA is TGTGCCAGCAGCTTATCCGACGAGCAGTACTTC. The full variable domain, rest sourced from reference TRBV7-9 and TRBJ2-7, is DTGVSQNPRHKITKRGQNVTFRCDPISEHNRLYWYRQTLGQGPEFLTYFQNEAQLEKSRLLSDRFSAERPKGSFSTLEIQRTEQGDSAMYLCASSLSDEQYFGPGTRLTVT.

The V gene is TRBV27, the J gene TRBJ1-1; possibly TRBD1 for D (6 bases). This CDR3 has 14 amino acids. V was cut by 5 bases and J by 6 bases, with 16 bases left in between. Germline CDR1 and CDR2: MNHEY and SMNVEV (reference sequence). Here the CDR3 reads CASSLGQYVSEAFF. The CDR3, as DNA: TGTGCCAGCAGTCTAGGACAGTATGTCTCTGAAGCTTTCTTT.

This sequence joins TRBV10-1 and TRBJ1-1; TRBD1 matches at 9 bases. CDR3 length: 14 amino acids. Trimming at V came to 7 bases and at J to 5 bases, leaving 8 bases not matched to a gene. The V gene's germline CDR1 is WNHNN and CDR2 SYGVQD (reference sequence). CDR3 sequence reads: CASTSDRGRTEAFF. Here the CDR3 DNA reads TGCGCCAGCACTTCGGACAGGGGTAGGACTGAAGCTTTCTTT.

This clone was detected once. V gene TRBV27 combines with J gene TRBJ1-1; D perhaps matches TRBD1 (5 bases). V shed 8 bases and J shed 4 bases, with 17 bases lying between them. Germline CDR1 and CDR2: MNHEY and SMNVEV (reference sequence). The CDR3 has 14 amino acids. In nucleotides, the CDR3 is TGTGCCAGCTCTTCAATGGGGCTGGCCACTGAAGCTTTCTTT. This sequence encodes CASSSMGLATEAFF.

This rearrangement joins TRBV28 to TRBJ2-7, with TRBD2 identical over 9 bases. Germline V lookup: CDR1 MDHEN, CDR2 SYDVKM. V dropped 2 bases and J dropped 5; count of bases not matched to a gene: 7. CDR3 length: 15 amino acids. In DNA form, the CDR3 reads TGTGCCAGCAGTTTAAAGCCAGCGGGGGGTGACGAGCAGTACTTC. Residues: CASSLKPAGGDEQYF.

This sequence joins TRBV4-1 and TRBJ1-4, with no clear D. V lost 0 bases to trimming and J lost 0 bases, with 8 bases between them. The CDR3 has 16 residues. The germline gives CDR1 MGHRA, CDR2 YSYEKL. In DNA, the CDR3 is TGCGCCAGCAGCCAAGATAATACTGCAACTAATGAAAAACTGTTTTTT. Its protein is CASSQDNTATNEKLFF.

This rearrangement joins TRBV4-3 to TRBJ2-1; TRBD2 agrees at 8 bases. J was trimmed by 3 bases and V by 5 bases; bases with no gene match: 6. There are 15 residues in the CDR3. Germline V gene sequence: CDR1 LGHNA, CDR2 YSLEER. The DNA for the CDR3 is TGCGCCAGCAGCGAAGGGAGCGGGAGCTACAATGAGCAGTTCTTC. Translated, it gives CASSEGSGSYNEQFF.

This sequence joins TRBV4-1 and TRBJ2-2; D may be TRBD2 (6 bases). Germline CDR1 MGHRA, CDR2 YSYEKL. The V and J ends lost 3 bases and 2 bases respectively, with 10 bases between them. The CDR3 has 15 residues. Written as DNA, the CDR3 is TGCGCCAGCAGCCACGCGGGACTTAACACCGGGGAGCTGTTTTTT. It codes for CASSHAGLNTGELFF.

In this sample, this clone turned up a few times. Other DNA sequences in this sample translate to the same CDR3. The chain is built from TRBV4-1 and TRBJ1-2; D ambiguous. Trimming removed 1 base from V and 3 bases from J, with 6 bases in between. This CDR3 contains 13 residues. The V gene's germline CDR1 is MGHRA and CDR2 YSYEKL. As DNA, the CDR3 is TGCGCCAGCAGCCAAGGACTGGACTATGGCTACACCTTC. Translation gives CASSQGLDYGYTF.

J is TRBJ2-7 and V is TRBV9; TRBD1 matches at 9 bases. The J segment lost 5 bases and the V segment lost 2 bases, leaving 14 bases of the junction unmatched. Germline V gene lookup returns CDR1 SGDLS and CDR2 YYNGEE. The length of the CDR3 is 17 residues. CDR3 DNA: TGTGCCAGCAGCGTGGACTATAGGGACAGGGAGTTCCACGAGCAGTACTTC. Translating it yields CASSVDYRDREFHEQYF.

The CDR3 protein is CASSLGTGSVDTQYF. CDR3 sequence (DNA): TGTGCCAGCAGTTTGGGGACAGGGTCCGTAGATACGCAGTATTTT. The chain links TRBV28 to TRBJ2-3; 9 bases map to TRBD1. This CDR3 contains 15 residues. Unmatched junction bases numbered 6, after V lost 3 bases and J lost 5 bases. The V gene's germline CDR1 is MDHEN and CDR2 SYDVKM. Full variable domain (outside the CDR3, taken from reference TRBV28 and TRBJ2-3): DVKVTQSSRYLVKRTGEKVFLECVQDMDHENMFWYRQDPGLGLRLIYFSYDVKMKEKGDIPEGYSVSREKKERFSLILESASTNQTSMYLCASSLGTGSVDTQYFGPGTRLTVL.

The chain links TRBV13 to TRBJ2-7, with TRBD1 matching 10 bases. The V gene end was trimmed by 7 bases and the J gene end by 3 bases; junction bases not matched to a gene: 6. CDR1 is PRHDT and CDR2 is FYEKMQ in the germline V gene (reference sequence). CDR3 length: 14 residues. The chain's CDR3 is CASTTRDRGYEQYF. In nucleotides, the CDR3 is TGTGCCAGCACCACCCGGGACAGGGGCTACGAGCAGTACTTC.

This clone was seen just once. J is TRBJ1-5 and V is TRBV7-9; D is unresolved. The CDR3 loop spans 13 amino acids. Germline lookup yields CDR1 SEHNR and CDR2 FQNEAQ (reference sequence). Trimming cost V 2 bases and J 7 bases, with 9 bases left between them. The CDR3 sequence is CASSLSAGQPQHF. The CDR3 region has the DNA TGTGCCAGCAGCTTATCGGCCGGGCAGCCCCAGCATTTT. Variable domain in full (rest from reference TRBV7-9 and TRBJ1-5): DTGVSQNPRHKITKRGQNVTFRCDPISEHNRLYWYRQTLGQGPEFLTYFQNEAQLEKSRLLSDRFSAERPKGSFSTLEIQRTEQGDSAMYLCASSLSAGQPQHFGDGTRLSIL.

The gene calls are TRBV4-3 and TRBJ1-3, with a possible D match to TRBD1 (5 bases). Germline V CDR1 and CDR2: LGHNA, YSLEER. V was trimmed by 1 base and J by 0 bases, leaving 10 bases between them. CDR3 length: 16 residues. The CDR3 loop is CASSQGQGLSGNTIYF. Written as DNA, the CDR3 is TGCGCCAGCAGCCAAGGCCAGGGCCTCTCTGGAAACACCATATATTTT.

This sequence joins TRBV27 and TRBJ1-5; no clear D. The germline V gene encodes CDR1 MNHEY and CDR2 SMNVEV (reference sequence). This CDR3 spans 12 amino acids. V dropped 5 bases and J dropped 6 bases, with 8 bases sitting between them. DNA of the CDR3: TGTGCCAGCAGTCCGGTTGGTCAGCCCCAGCATTTT. Amino acids: CASSPVGQPQHF.

The count of this clone is one. The V gene is TRBV9, the J gene TRBJ2-1, with 12 bases identical to TRBD1. CDR3 length equals 19 residues. CDR1 is SGDLS and CDR2 is YYNGEE in the germline V gene. The J segment lost 5 bases and the V segment lost 3 bases, leaving 15 bases of the junction unmatched. The CDR3 nucleotides read TGTGCCAGCAGCGCCGGGACAGGGGGCAGAGCGGGAGTTCACAATGAGCAGTTCTTC. It encodes CASSAGTGGRAGVHNEQFF.

The chain recombines TRBV27 with TRBJ2-3, with 7 positions matching TRBD1. V trimming: 0 bases; J trimming: 0 bases; junction bases outside the gene matches: 3. The CDR3 has 16 residues. The germline V gene encodes CDR1 MNHEY and CDR2 SMNVEV (reference sequence). The CDR3 spells CASSLSRDRSTDTQYF. The CDR3 DNA reads as TGTGCCAGCAGTTTATCTCGGGACAGAAGCACAGATACGCAGTATTTT.

This clone has only one observation. J is TRBJ2-7 and V is TRBV11-2; D is unclear. CDR3 length equals 14 residues. Trimming left V 1 base short and J 6 bases short, with 13 bases between. Germline CDR1 SGHAT, CDR2 FQNNGV. Here the CDR3 reads CASSLVTSVGEQYF. The CDR3 DNA follows: TGTGCCAGCAGCTTAGTGACCAGTGTTGGCGAGCAGTACTTC.

The rearrangement joins TRBV4-3 to TRBJ2-1; D remains ambiguous. The CDR3 runs 13 residues. Germline V CDR1 and CDR2: LGHNA, YSLEER. V shed 4 bases and J shed 5 bases, with 9 bases lying between them. The CDR3 nucleotides are TGCGCCAGCAGCCCCGGAGTTGACAATGAGCAGTTCTTC. Encoded protein: CASSPGVDNEQFF.

The chain couples TRBV12-5 to TRBJ2-6, with D possibly being TRBD1 (5 bases). Per the germline V gene, CDR1 is LGHNT and CDR2 is FRNRAP. CDR3 length equals 16 residues. V was pared by 5 bases and J by 5 bases, with 16 bases between. The CDR3 protein is CASGLVGQSRANVLTF. The CDR3 DNA reads as TGTGCTAGTGGTCTCGTTGGACAAAGTCGGGCCAACGTCCTGACTTTC.

V usage is TRBV29-1 and J usage is TRBJ2-5, with TRBD1 as a possible D gene (5 bases). The CDR3 loop spans 13 amino acids. Germline CDR1 and CDR2: SQVTM and ANQGSEA. The V gene lost 0 bases and the J gene lost 2 bases, with 7 bases spanning the gap. Written as DNA, the CDR3 is TGCAGCGTTGAAGAGAAGGGGCAAGAGACCCAGTACTTC. Translating it yields CSVEEKGQETQYF.

This chain uses TRBV30 with TRBJ2-1; 15 nucleotides line up with TRBD2. This CDR3 spans 19 amino acids. V was pared by 0 bases and J by 0 bases, with 6 bases of the junction left unmatched. From germline, CDR1 is GTSNPN and CDR2 SVGIG (reference sequence). Here the CDR3 DNA reads TGTGCCTGGAGTGTAATTGGACTAGCGGGAGGGATCTCCTACAATGAGCAGTTCTTC. This translates into CAWSVIGLAGGISYNEQFF.

The gene calls are TRBV27 and TRBJ2-5, with 9 bases lining up with TRBD1. Germline CDR1 is MNHEY and CDR2 is SMNVEV (reference sequence). V dropped 7 bases and J dropped 5; count of bases not matched to a gene: 11. The CDR3 has 15 residues. This chain's CDR3 is CASTSGTGQWETQYF. The CDR3 DNA follows: TGTGCCAGCACCTCCGGGACAGGGCAATGGGAGACCCAGTACTTC.

The chain is built from TRBV11-2 and TRBJ2-2, with unresolved D. The CDR3 covers 17 residues. V was trimmed by 2 bases and J by 3 bases, leaving 16 bases between them. Germline CDR1 and CDR2: SGHAT and FQNNGV. The CDR3 region is CASSLLRATEDTGELFF. CDR3 bases: TGTGCCAGCAGCTTACTCCGGGCGACGGAAGACACCGGGGAGCTGTTTTTT.

The CDR3 region has the DNA TGTGCCAGCAGCTTAGAACCTACAATGGATACGCAGTATTTT. Residues: CASSLEPTMDTQYF. This sequence joins TRBV11-2 and TRBJ2-3; D gene unclear. CDR1 SGHAT and CDR2 FQNNGV come from the germline V gene. The CDR3 spans 14 residues. Trimming pared 0 bases from V and 6 bases from J, leaving 10 bases between.

The chain couples TRBV12-5 to TRBJ2-7, with 7 bases identical to TRBD2. J gave up 2 bases and V 0 bases, and 10 bases lay outside the gene matches. CDR1 and CDR2 from the germline V gene are LGHNT and FRNRAP. There are 17 residues in the CDR3. CDR3 amino acids: CASGLVISGDYPYEQYF. For the CDR3, the DNA is TGTGCTAGTGGTTTGGTAATCTCTGGGGACTACCCCTACGAGCAGTACTTC.

The chain carries TRBV6-1 and TRBJ2-7; D may be TRBD2 (6 bases). Germline V gene sequence: CDR1 MNHNS, CDR2 SASEGT. Trimming left V 2 bases short and J 4 bases short, with 12 bases between. The CDR3 is made up of 14 amino acids. The CDR3 coding sequence is TGTGCCAGCAGTGAATTCGGACTATTTTACGAGCAGTACTTC. This encodes CASSEFGLFYEQYF.